This T cell receptor beta chain appears in the sequencing data of a study of blood T cell repertoires in COVID-19. For the study at large: Samples representing acute and convalescent COVID-19 were sourced from the United States, Italy and Spain. T cells, B-cell-depleted T cells, or PBMCs provided the cDNA or gDNA that served as material.

Per the authors' pipeline: How many nucleated cells were present was estimated from reference gene primer amplification. TCRdb's copy holds only in-frame clones and misses some; the assay was immunoSEQ multiplex PCR. The DNA was the basis for D and trimming; V, J and clone size are from that table. Seen here are about 150,000 clones, just under 85% observed once, and the top ten hold around 28%. This receptor was taken from a woman in her sixties with acute or convalescent COVID-19. The sequenced sample consisted of peripheral blood.

This chain's CDR3 is CASSEQGVGNEQFF. CDR3 coding DNA: TGCGCCAGCAGTGAGCAAGGGGTAGGCAATGAGCAGTTCTTC. This sequence joins TRBV10-2 and TRBJ2-1, with D perhaps TRBD1 (5 bases). This CDR3 is 14 amino acids long. V was clipped by 2 bases and J by 6 bases, with 11 bases between them. Germline CDR1 WSHSY, CDR2 SAAADI.